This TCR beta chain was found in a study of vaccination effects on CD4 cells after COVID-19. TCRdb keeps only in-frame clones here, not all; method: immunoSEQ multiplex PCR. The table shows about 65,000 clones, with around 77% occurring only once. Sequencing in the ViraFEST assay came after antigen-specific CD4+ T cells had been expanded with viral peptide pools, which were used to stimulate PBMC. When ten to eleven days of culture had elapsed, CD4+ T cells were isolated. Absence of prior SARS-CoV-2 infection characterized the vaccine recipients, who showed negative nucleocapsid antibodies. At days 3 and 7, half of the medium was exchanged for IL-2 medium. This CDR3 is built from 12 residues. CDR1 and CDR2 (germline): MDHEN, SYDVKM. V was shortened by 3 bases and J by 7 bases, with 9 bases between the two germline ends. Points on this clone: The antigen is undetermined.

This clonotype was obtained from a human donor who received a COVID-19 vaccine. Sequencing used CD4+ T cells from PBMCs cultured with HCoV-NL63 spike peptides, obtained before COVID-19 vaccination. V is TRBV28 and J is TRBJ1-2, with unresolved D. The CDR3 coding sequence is TGTGCCAGCAGTTTGGCCAGCTCTGGCTACACCTTC. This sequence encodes CASSLASSGYTF.